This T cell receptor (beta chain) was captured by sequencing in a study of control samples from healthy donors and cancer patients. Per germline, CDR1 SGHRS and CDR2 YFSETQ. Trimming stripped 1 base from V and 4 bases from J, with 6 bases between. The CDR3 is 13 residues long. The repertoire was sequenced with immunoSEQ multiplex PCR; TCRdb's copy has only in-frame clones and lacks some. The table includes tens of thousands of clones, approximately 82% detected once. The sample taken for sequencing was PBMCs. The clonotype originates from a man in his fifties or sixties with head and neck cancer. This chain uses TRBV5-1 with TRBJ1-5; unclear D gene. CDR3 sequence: CASSLMTNQPQHF. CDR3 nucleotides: TGCGCCAGCAGCTTGATGACAAATCAGCCCCAGCATTTT.